Each of the 10 T cell receptor beta chains below was sequenced from the same sample in a study of glioma-infiltrating T cells after dendritic cell vaccination. Noted time point: after dendritic cell vaccination, including at tumor progression/relapse. Profiling relied on immunoSEQ multiplex PCR, and the TCRdb table lists in-frame clones only, not all of them. The data show tens of thousands of clones, with roughly four fifths seen just once and 5.5% to 8% held by the top ten. Sequenced here: blood, sampled after dendritic cell vaccination. These receptors all stem from a human donor with glioblastoma.

This clone was observed a few times. This sequence joins TRBV9 and TRBJ1-1; D not certain. The germline CDR1 and CDR2 sequences are SGDLS and YYNGEE. The CDR3 runs to 14 residues. V was pared by 0 bases and J by 1 base, with 7 bases between. The CDR3 sequence: CASSVGTANTEAFF. The DNA of the CDR3 is TGTGCCAGCAGCGTAGGGACTGCGAACACTGAAGCTTTCTTT.

The V and J genes are TRBV20-1 and TRBJ1-2; tentative D call: TRBD1 (6 bases). Germline V gene data show CDR1 as DFQATT and CDR2 as SNEGSKA (reference sequence). The CDR3 loop spans 11 amino acids. Trimming stripped 4 bases from V and 7 bases from J, with 10 bases between. For the CDR3, the DNA is TGCAGTGCTACCCACAGGGCTGGCTACACCTTC. It translates to CSATHRAGYTF.

This clone was picked up a small number of times. The chain uses TRBV11-2 and TRBJ2-3, with a weak D call TRBD2 (6 bases). Trimming took 4 bases from V and 6 from J, leaving 14 bases between them. CDR3 length: 14 amino acids. Germline V gene sequence: CDR1 SGHAT, CDR2 FQNNGV. The CDR3 nucleotides read TGTGCCAGCAGCTCCACGGAGGGGCCGGATACGCAGTATTTT. It codes for CASSSTEGPDTQYF.

This clone was seen a handful of times. V gene TRBV5-1 combines with J gene TRBJ1-1; the D is unclear. Germline V gene lookup returns CDR1 SGHRS and CDR2 YFSETQ. This CDR3 region has 13 residues. V gave up 5 bases and J gave up 4 bases, with 12 bases separating them. For the CDR3, the DNA is TGCGCCAGCAGTATCGACTTGGGCACTGAAGCTTTCTTT. It encodes CASSIDLGTEAFF.

The rearrangement uses TRBV7-9 and TRBJ1-4; TRBD1 aligns across 7 bases. The CDR3 loop spans 16 amino acids. J gave up 5 bases and V 1 base, and 7 bases lay outside the gene matches. The germline V gene encodes CDR1 SEHNR and CDR2 FQNEAQ (reference sequence). In nucleotides, the CDR3 is TGTGCCAGCAGCTTAGATTATAGACAGGGAAATGAAAAACTGTTTTTT. Protein sequence: CASSLDYRQGNEKLFF.

The rearrangement links TRBV11-2 to TRBJ1-6; a possible D gene is TRBD1 (5 bases). Germline CDR1 reads SGHAT; CDR2 reads FQNNGV. V was clipped by 5 bases and J by 8 bases, with 22 bases between them. The CDR3 is made up of 17 amino acids. The CDR3 sequence: CASSLSGRGILDSPLHF. The DNA of the CDR3 is TGTGCCAGCAGCCTATCCGGACGGGGGATCTTGGATTCACCCCTCCACTTT.

The rearrangement joins TRBV18 to TRBJ1-2; 9 nucleotides align to TRBD1. This CDR3 comprises 14 residues. Germline assignment: CDR1 KGHSH and CDR2 LQKENI. V shed 6 bases and J 4 bases; nucleotides not matched to a gene: 6. CDR3 protein: CASSGQGLGYGYTF. The CDR3 nucleotides are TGTGCCAGCTCTGGACAGGGGCTCGGCTATGGCTACACCTTC.

V gene TRBV5-1 combines with J gene TRBJ2-7; TRBD2 might be the D (5 bases). The CDR3 has 12 amino acids. The germline CDR1 and CDR2 sequences are SGHRS and YFSETQ. Trimming removed 0 bases at V and 6 bases at J, with 7 bases between. The CDR3, as DNA: TGCGCCAGCAGCTTGGGAGGGAGCGAGCAGTACTTC. Its protein product is CASSLGGSEQYF.

The chain combines TRBV5-4 with TRBJ1-5; a weak D match, TRBD1 (5 bases). Trimming took 9 bases from V and 2 from J, leaving 18 bases between them. The germline gives CDR1 SGHNT, CDR2 YYREEE (reference sequence). The CDR3 runs 15 residues. The CDR3 DNA reads TGTGCCACCCTAGACAGTCGAGGACGCAATCAGCCCCAGCATTTT. This sequence encodes CATLDSRGRNQPQHF.

The chain carries TRBV5-4 and TRBJ1-3; D is possibly TRBD1 (6 bases). CDR3 length equals 15 residues. Trimming took 3 bases from V and 4 from J, leaving 14 bases between them. In germline, CDR1 is SGHNT, CDR2 YYREEE (reference sequence). The CDR3 nucleotides read TGTGCCAGCAGCTCTTTCGGGGGGGCCGGAAACACCATATATTTT. Its protein is CASSSFGGAGNTIYF.